These 12 T cell receptor beta chains were sequenced from one sample in a study of CXCR3-negative and CXCR3-positive naive CD8 T cells. Study-wide points: When CXCR3-positive naive cells were set against CXCR3-negative naive cells, the former had more hydrophobic TRB CDR3s.

Through 5' RACE with UMI labels, the TRB cDNA libraries were prepared. Reprocessing the 5' RACE reads, TCRdb reports a single entry for every CDR3 protein and omits DNA. The sample has around 95,000 distinct CDR3 sequences. Their target antigens are unknown. The material sequenced was naive CXCR3+ CD8+ T cells from blood. The sample's subset: CD45RO-CCR7+CD27+CD95- naive CD8+ T cells expressing CXCR3 (TNR3+). Receptors were obtained from a human donor in good health. Some clones in this sample may be carry-over from other donors' samples.

This chain links TRBV12-3 or TRBV12-4 with TRBJ2-2. This CDR3 has 14 residues. CDR3 protein: CASSLSLDDKELSF.

V and J are TRBV7-9 and TRBJ2-7. The CDR3 extends over 16 amino acids. CDR1 and CDR2 from the germline V gene are SEHNR and FQNEAQ (reference sequence). CDR3 residues: CASSHGPGGSSYEQYF. Supplemented by reference TRBV7-9 and TRBJ2-7, the full variable domain reads DTGVSQNPRHKITKRGQNVTFRCDPISEHNRLYWYRQTLGQGPEFLTYFQNEAQLEKSRLLSDRFSAERPKGSFSTLEIQRTEQGDSAMYLCASSHGPGGSSYEQYFGPGTRLTVT.

The chain couples TRBV10-1 to TRBJ2-1. The CDR3 covers 15 residues. Germline V CDR1 and CDR2: WNHNN, SYGVQD (reference sequence). The CDR3 sequence: CASSELGSSYNEQFF.

V and J are TRBV28 and TRBJ2-1; checking the TCRdb D call of TRBD1 is not possible without DNA. From germline, CDR1 is MDHEN and CDR2 SYDVKM. The CDR3 sequence is 13 residues long. The CDR3: CASSLRGYNEQFF.

The chain has TRBV29-1 and TRBJ2-1; absent DNA, TCRdb's TRBD1 call cannot be checked. Germline CDR1 is SQVTM and CDR2 is ANQGSEA. This CDR3 region has 13 residues. The chain's CDR3 is CSVPRTGEGEQFF.

The chain couples TRBV29-1 to TRBJ2-7; TCRdb selects TRBD2, and the lack of DNA leaves this call unchecked. The CDR3 sequence is 16 residues long. Germline V gives CDR1 SQVTM, CDR2 ANQGSEA. The CDR3 sequence is CSVEVVLAGGPYEQYF.

This chain joins TRBV7-3 and TRBJ2-7; TCRdb designates TRBD2, a call that cannot be tested without DNA. This CDR3 contains 14 residues. In germline, CDR1 is SGHTA, CDR2 FQGTGA. This CDR3 is CASSSGLGSYEQYF. Combining the CDR3 with reference TRBV7-3 and TRBJ2-7 gives the whole variable domain GAGVSQTPSNKVTEKGKYVELRCDPISGHTALYWYRQSLGQGPEFLIYFQGTGAADDSGLPNDRFFAVRPEGSVSTLKIQRTERGDSAVYLCASSSGLGSYEQYFGPGTRLTVT.

The chain couples TRBV7-2 to TRBJ2-7. The germline V gene has CDR1 SGHTA and CDR2 FQGNSA. This CDR3 region has 11 residues. The chain's CDR3 is CASSLTGEQYF. The full variable domain, rest sourced from reference TRBV7-2 and TRBJ2-7, is GAGVSQSPSNKVTEKGKDVELRCDPISGHTALYWYRQSLGQGLEFLIYFQGNSAPDKSGLPSDRFSAERTGGSVSTLTIQRTQQEDSAVYLCASSLTGEQYFGPGTRLTVT.

The chain carries TRBV7-9 and TRBJ1-1. The CDR3 is made up of 14 amino acids. Germline V gene lookup returns CDR1 SEHNR and CDR2 FQNEAQ (reference sequence). CDR3 loop: CASSLGSTNTEAFF.

The chain links TRBV9 to TRBJ2-1; TCRdb indicates TRBD1, and absent DNA this call remains unverified. CDR1 is SGDLS, CDR2 YYNGEE, per germline. This CDR3 has 15 amino acids. The CDR3 loop is CASSVVVGGTNEQFF.

The genes are TRBV14 and TRBJ2-7; TCRdb lists TRBD1, though no DNA is available to test this call. This CDR3 is 15 amino acids long. Per the germline V gene, CDR1 is SGHDN and CDR2 is FVKESK. CDR3 residues: CASSQSQGQGEEQYF.

The chain recombines TRBV14 with TRBJ1-2; TCRdb proposes TRBD1, but this gene call is untestable without DNA. The CDR3 runs 16 residues. Germline V lookup: CDR1 SGHDN, CDR2 FVKESK. CDR3 sequence: CASSPRDRGPIYGYTF.